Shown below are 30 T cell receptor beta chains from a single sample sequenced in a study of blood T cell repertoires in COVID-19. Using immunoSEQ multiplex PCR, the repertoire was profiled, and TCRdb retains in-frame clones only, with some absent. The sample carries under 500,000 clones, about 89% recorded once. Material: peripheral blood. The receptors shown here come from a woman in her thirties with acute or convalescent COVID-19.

The CDR3 region is CASSQDVTGDLYGYTF. DNA for the CDR3: TGTGCCAGCAGCCAAGATGTAACAGGGGACCTCTATGGCTACACCTTC. The chain combines TRBV3-1 (or the pseudogene TRBV3-2) with TRBJ1-2; 7 bases align to TRBD1. This CDR3 spans 16 amino acids. V lost 0 bases, J lost 4 bases, and 8 bases stayed unmatched. Germline assignment: CDR1 LGHDT and CDR2 YNNKEL (reference sequence).

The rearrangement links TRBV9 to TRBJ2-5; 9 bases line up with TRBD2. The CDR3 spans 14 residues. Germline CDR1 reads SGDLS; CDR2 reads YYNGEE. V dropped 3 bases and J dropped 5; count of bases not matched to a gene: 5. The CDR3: CASSARGGMETQYF. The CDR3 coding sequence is TGTGCCAGCAGCGCGCGGGGGGGCATGGAGACCCAGTACTTC.

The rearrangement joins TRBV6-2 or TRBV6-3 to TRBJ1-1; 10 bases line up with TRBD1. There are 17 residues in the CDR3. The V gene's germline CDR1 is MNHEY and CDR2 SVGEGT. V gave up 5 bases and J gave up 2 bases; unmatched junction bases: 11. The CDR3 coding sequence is TGTGCCAGCAGTCCAACCCCCGGGACAGGGGCCAACACTGAAGCTTTCTTT. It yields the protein CASSPTPGTGANTEAFF.

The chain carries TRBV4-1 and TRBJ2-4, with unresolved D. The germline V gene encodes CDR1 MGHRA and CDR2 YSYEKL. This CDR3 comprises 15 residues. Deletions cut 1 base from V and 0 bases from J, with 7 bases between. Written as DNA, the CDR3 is TGCGCCAGCAGCCAAGTGTCTTTAGCCAAAAACATTCAGTACTTC. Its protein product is CASSQVSLAKNIQYF.

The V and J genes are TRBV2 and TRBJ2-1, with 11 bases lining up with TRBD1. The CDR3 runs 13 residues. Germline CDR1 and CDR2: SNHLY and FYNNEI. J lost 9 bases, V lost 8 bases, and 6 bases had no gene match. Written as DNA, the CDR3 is TGTGCCAGCGGCCGGGACAGGGGGGGTGAGCAGTTCTTC. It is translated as CASGRDRGGEQFF.

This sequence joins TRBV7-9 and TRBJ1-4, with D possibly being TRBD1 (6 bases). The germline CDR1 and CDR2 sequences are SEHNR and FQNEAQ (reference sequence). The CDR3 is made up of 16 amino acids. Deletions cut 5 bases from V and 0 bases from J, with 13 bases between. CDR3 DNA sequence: TGTGCCAGCAGCAACCGGGACACTCCAACTAATGAAAAACTGTTTTTT. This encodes CASSNRDTPTNEKLFF.

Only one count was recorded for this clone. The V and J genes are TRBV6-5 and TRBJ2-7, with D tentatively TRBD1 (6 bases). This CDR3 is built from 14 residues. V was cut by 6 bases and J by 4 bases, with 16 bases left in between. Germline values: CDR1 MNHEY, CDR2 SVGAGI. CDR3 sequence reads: CASSRTASAYEQYF. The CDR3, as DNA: TGTGCCAGCAGCAGGACAGCCTCCGCATACGAGCAGTACTTC.

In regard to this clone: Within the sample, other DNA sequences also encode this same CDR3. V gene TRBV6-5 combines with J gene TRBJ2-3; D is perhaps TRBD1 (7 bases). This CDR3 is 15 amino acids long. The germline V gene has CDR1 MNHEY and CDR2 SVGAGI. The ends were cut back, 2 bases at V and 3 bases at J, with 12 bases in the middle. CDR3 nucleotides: TGTGCCAGCAGTTACAGACAGGGAGGTACAGATACGCAGTATTTT. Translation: CASSYRQGGTDTQYF.

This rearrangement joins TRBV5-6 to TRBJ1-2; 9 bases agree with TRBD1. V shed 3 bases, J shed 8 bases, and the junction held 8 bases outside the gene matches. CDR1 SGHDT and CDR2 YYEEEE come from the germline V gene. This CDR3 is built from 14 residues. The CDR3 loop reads CASSWTGDIGGYTF. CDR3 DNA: TGTGCCAGCAGCTGGACAGGGGATATTGGGGGCTACACCTTC.

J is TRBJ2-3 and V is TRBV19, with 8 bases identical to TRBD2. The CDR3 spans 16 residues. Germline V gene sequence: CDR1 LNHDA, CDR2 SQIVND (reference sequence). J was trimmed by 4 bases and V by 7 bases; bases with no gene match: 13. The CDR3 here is CASTPFRTSFPDTQYF. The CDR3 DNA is TGTGCCAGTACCCCCTTTCGGACTAGCTTCCCAGATACGCAGTATTTT.

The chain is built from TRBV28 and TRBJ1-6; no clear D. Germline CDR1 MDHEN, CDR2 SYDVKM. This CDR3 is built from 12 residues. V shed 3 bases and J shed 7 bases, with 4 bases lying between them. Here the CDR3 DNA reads TGTGCCAGCAGTTTGAGGAATTCACCCCTCCACTTT. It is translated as CASSLRNSPLHF.

The CDR3 here is CASSYSGQGSWDTQYF. CDR3 nucleotide sequence: TGTGCCAGCAGTTACTCGGGACAGGGGAGTTGGGATACGCAGTATTTT. The chain has TRBV6-6 and TRBJ2-3, with TRBD1 matching 10 bases. Losses at the gene ends were 0 bases for V and 6 bases for J; bases not matched to a gene: 6. CDR3 length equals 16 residues. Per the germline V gene, CDR1 is MNHNY and CDR2 is SVGAGI (reference sequence).

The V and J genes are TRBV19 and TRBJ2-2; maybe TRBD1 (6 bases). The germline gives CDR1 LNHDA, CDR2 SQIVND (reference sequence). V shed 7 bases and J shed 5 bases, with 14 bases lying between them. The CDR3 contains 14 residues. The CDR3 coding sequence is TGTGCCAGTACCTTTAGGGACAAGACCGGGGAGCTGTTTTTT. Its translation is CASTFRDKTGELFF.

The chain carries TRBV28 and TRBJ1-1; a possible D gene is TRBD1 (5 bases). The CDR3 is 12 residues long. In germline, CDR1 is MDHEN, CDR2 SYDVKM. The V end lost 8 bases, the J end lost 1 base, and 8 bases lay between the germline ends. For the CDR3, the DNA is TGTGCCAGCGGGGGGAGGAACACTGAAGCTTTCTTT. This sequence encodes CASGGRNTEAFF. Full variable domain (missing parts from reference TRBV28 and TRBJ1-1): DVKVTQSSRYLVKRTGEKVFLECVQDMDHENMFWYRQDPGLGLRLIYFSYDVKMKEKGDIPEGYSVSREKKERFSLILESASTNQTSMYLCASGGRNTEAFFGQGTRLTVV.

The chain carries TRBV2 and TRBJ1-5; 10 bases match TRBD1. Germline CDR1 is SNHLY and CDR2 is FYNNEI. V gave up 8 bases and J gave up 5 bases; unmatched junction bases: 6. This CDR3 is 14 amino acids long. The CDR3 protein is CASGLDRGDQPQHF. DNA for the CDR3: TGTGCCAGCGGCTTGGACAGGGGGGATCAGCCCCAGCATTTT.

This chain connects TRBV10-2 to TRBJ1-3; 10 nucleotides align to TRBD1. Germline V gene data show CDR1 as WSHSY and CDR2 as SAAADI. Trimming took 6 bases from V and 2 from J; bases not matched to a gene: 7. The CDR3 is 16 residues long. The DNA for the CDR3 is TGCGCCAGCAGCGAGGCGGGACAGGGGACTGGAAACACCATATATTTT. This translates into CASSEAGQGTGNTIYF.

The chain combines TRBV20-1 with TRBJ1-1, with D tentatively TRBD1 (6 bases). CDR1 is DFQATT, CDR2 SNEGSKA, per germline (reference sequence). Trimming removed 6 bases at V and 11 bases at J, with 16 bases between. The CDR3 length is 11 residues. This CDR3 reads CSAPTGLWAFF. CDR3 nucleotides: TGCAGTGCCCCGACAGGTCTTTGGGCTTTCTTT.

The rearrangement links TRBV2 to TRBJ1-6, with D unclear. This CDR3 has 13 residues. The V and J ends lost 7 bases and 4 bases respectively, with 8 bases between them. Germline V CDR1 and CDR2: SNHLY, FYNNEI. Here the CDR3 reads CASIAEYNSPLHF. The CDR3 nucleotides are TGTGCCAGCATAGCAGAATATAATTCACCCCTCCACTTT. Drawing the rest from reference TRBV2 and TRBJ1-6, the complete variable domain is EPEVTQTPSHQVTQMGQEVILRCVPISNHLYFYWYRQILGQKVEFLVSFYNNEISEKSEIFDDQFSVERPDGSNFTLKIRSTKLEDSAMYFCASIAEYNSPLHFGNGTRLTVT.

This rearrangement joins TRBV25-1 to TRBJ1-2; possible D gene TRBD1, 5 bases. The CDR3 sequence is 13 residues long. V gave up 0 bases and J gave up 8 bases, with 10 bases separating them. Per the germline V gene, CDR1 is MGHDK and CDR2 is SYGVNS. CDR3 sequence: CASSEYWGDGYTF. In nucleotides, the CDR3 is TGTGCCAGCAGTGAATATTGGGGCGACGGCTACACCTTC.

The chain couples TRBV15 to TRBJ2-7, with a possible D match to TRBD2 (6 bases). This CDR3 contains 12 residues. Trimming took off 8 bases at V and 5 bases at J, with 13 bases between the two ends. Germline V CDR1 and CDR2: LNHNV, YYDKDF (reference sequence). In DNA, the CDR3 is TGTGCCACCGCCCGGGGGAGGAACGAGCAGTACTTC. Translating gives CATARGRNEQYF.

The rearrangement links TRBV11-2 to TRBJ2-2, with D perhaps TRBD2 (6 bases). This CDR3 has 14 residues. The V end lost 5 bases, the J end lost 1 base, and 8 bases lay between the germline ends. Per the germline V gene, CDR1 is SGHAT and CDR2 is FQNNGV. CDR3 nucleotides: TGTGCCAGCAGCCCGGGAGTGAACACCGGGGAGCTGTTTTTT. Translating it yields CASSPGVNTGELFF.

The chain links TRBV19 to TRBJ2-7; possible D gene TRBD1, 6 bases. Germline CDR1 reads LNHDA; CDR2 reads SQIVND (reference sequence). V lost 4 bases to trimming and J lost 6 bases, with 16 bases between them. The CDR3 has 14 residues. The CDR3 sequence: CASSRQAQFGEQYF. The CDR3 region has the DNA TGTGCCAGTAGTAGACAGGCTCAATTTGGCGAGCAGTACTTC. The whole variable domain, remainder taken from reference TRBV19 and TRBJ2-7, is DGGITQSPKYLFRKEGQNVTLSCEQNLNHDAMYWYRQDPGQGLRLIYYSQIVNDFQKGDIAEGYSVSREKKESFPLTVTSAQKNPTAFYLCASSRQAQFGEQYFGPGTRLTVT.

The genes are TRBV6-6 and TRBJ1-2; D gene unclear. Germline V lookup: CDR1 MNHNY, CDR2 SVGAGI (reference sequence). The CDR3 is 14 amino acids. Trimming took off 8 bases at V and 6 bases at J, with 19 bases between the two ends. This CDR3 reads CASLSSQTSDGYTF. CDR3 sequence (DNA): TGTGCCAGCCTGAGTTCACAGACATCGGATGGCTACACCTTC.

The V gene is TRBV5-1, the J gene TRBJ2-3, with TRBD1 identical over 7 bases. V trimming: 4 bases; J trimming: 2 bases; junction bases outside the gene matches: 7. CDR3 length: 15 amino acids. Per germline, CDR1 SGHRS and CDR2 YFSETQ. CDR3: CASSALGGHTDTQYF. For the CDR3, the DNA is TGCGCCAGCAGCGCACTAGGGGGCCACACAGATACGCAGTATTTT.

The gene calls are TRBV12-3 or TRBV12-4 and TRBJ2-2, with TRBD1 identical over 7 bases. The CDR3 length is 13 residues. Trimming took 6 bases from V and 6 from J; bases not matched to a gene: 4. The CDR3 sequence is CASRKTGSGELFF. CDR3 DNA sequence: TGTGCCAGCAGGAAGACAGGGTCCGGGGAGCTGTTTTTT.

This CDR3 is CASSQDSSLGQYF. For the CDR3, the DNA is TGTGCCAGCAGCCAGGACTCAAGCCTAGGGCAGTACTTC. J is TRBJ2-7 and V is TRBV6-5; D is perhaps TRBD2 (5 bases). In germline, CDR1 is MNHEY, CDR2 SVGAGI. Trimming pared 6 bases from V and 9 bases from J, leaving 18 bases between. CDR3 length equals 13 residues.

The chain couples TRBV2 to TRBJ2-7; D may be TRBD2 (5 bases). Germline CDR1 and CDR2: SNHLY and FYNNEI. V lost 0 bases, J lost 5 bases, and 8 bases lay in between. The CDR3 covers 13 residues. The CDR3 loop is CASSEAGSHEQYF. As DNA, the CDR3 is TGTGCCAGCAGTGAAGCAGGGAGCCACGAGCAGTACTTC.

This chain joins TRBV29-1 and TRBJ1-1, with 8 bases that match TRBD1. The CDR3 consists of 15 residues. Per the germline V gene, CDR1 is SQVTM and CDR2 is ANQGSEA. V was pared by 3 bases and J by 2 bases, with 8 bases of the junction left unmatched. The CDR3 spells CSVDGWGQVNTEAFF. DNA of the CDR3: TGCAGCGTTGATGGTTGGGGACAGGTTAACACTGAAGCTTTCTTT.

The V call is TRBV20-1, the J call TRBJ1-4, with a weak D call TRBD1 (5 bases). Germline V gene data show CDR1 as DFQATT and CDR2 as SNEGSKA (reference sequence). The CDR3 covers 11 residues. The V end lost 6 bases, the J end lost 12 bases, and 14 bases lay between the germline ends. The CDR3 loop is CSAEKGMELFF. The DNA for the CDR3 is TGCAGTGCGGAAAAGGGGATGGAACTGTTTTTT.

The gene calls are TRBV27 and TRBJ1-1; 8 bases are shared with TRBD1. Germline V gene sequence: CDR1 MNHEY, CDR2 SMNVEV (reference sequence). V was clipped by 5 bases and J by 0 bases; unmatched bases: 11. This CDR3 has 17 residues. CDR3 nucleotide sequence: TGTGCCAGCAGTCCTTTCGGACAGGGAGGAATGAACACTGAAGCTTTCTTT. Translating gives CASSPFGQGGMNTEAFF.